These 31 T cell receptor beta chains were sequenced from one sample in a study of cytomegalovirus exposure and HLA in healthy donors. The PCR contained 60 Vbeta and 13 Jbeta primers. Clones were sequenced by immunoSEQ multiplex PCR, and TCRdb holds only the in-frame ones, with some missing. The table records about 270,000 clones, around 65% of them present only once. The sequenced sample was PBMCs. Every receptor here comes from a female donor in good health and CMV-seronegative.

The table lists this clone with a few counts. The chain employs TRBV4-1 and TRBJ2-7, with 15 bases matching TRBD2. The CDR3 contains 15 residues. The V segment lost 4 bases and the J segment 7 bases; nucleotides outside the gene matches: 5. Germline lookup yields CDR1 MGHRA and CDR2 YSYEKL. CDR3 in amino acids: CASSPGLAGGREQYF. The CDR3 nucleotides read TGCGCCAGCAGCCCGGGACTAGCGGGAGGAAGAGAGCAGTACTTC.

V usage is TRBV19 and J usage is TRBJ1-2; possible D gene TRBD1, 5 bases. The V end was cut by 10 bases, the J end by 8 bases, with 23 bases between. The CDR3 loop spans 14 amino acids. Germline CDR1 reads LNHDA; CDR2 reads SQIVND (reference sequence). This chain's CDR3 is CATLGWGPSEGYTF. The CDR3 DNA reads as TGTGCCACTTTGGGTTGGGGCCCGTCCGAGGGCTACACCTTC.

Of note for this clone: Other DNA sequences in this sample translate to the same CDR3. This chain joins TRBV6-4 and TRBJ2-3; TRBD1 might be the D (5 bases). Germline values: CDR1 MRHNA, CDR2 SNTAGT. The V end was cut by 4 bases, the J end by 8 bases, with 10 bases between. CDR3 length: 12 amino acids. The CDR3 sequence is CASSGGRGTQYF. In nucleotides, the CDR3 is TGTGCCAGCAGTGGGGGTAGGGGTACGCAGTATTTT.

The chain has TRBV28 and TRBJ1-1; a weak D match, TRBD1 (5 bases). Germline loops: CDR1 MDHEN, CDR2 SYDVKM. Trimming shortened V by 6 bases and J by 5 bases, and 7 bases separated the two germline ends. The CDR3 length is 11 residues. CDR3 protein: CASSRETEAFF. CDR3 bases: TGTGCCAGCAGCAGGGAAACTGAAGCTTTCTTT.

The chain is built from TRBV10-3 and TRBJ2-3; perhaps TRBD2 as D (6 bases). The germline V and J ends were trimmed by 6 bases and 2 bases, with 12 bases remaining between them. Germline CDR1 ENHRY, CDR2 SYGVKD. This CDR3 has 14 amino acids. The DNA of the CDR3 is TGTGCCATCAGCGGTGGGAGGACCACAGATACGCAGTATTTT. Protein product: CAISGGRTTDTQYF.

This chain connects TRBV5-1 to TRBJ2-6, with D tentatively TRBD2 (6 bases). Germline-derived CDR1 and CDR2 are SGHRS and YFSETQ. CDR3 length: 14 amino acids. V shed 9 bases and J shed 4 bases, with 14 bases lying between them. Here the CDR3 DNA reads TGCGCCACCTCCCCGGAGGGGGGGGCCAACGTCCTGACTTTC. Translating gives CATSPEGGANVLTF.

There are a few counts of this clone. The chain recombines TRBV28 with TRBJ2-7; perhaps TRBD2 as D (6 bases). CDR1 and CDR2 (germline): MDHEN, SYDVKM. Between the trimmed V and J ends, which lost 4 bases and 1 base, there was a span of 11 bases. The CDR3 length is 14 residues. The CDR3 nucleotides are TGTGCCAGCAGTTCACCTAGCGAATCCTACGAGCAGTACTTC. This gives the protein CASSSPSESYEQYF.

This rearrangement joins TRBV10-1 to TRBJ1-5; D might be TRBD1 (6 bases). The germline CDR1 and CDR2 sequences are WNHNN and SYGVQD (reference sequence). Trimming took 2 bases from V and 0 from J, leaving 17 bases between them. This CDR3 has 18 residues. CDR3 nucleotides: TGCGCCAGCAGTGAGATTAGCCGCACAGGGTTTAGCAATCAGCCCCAGCATTTT. Its translation: CASSEISRTGFSNQPQHF.

This chain links TRBV6-6 with TRBJ1-3; D is ambiguous. The germline V and J ends were trimmed by 4 bases and 0 bases, with 13 bases remaining between them. Germline loops: CDR1 MNHNY, CDR2 SVGAGI (reference sequence). The length of the CDR3 is 16 residues. The CDR3 nucleotides read TGTGCCAGCAGTTTACTGGGCCCCGACTCTGGAAACACCATATATTTT. It encodes CASSLLGPDSGNTIYF.

J is TRBJ2-4 and V is TRBV7-9; a weak D match, TRBD1 (6 bases). The length of the CDR3 is 15 residues. Germline loops: CDR1 SEHNR, CDR2 FQNEAQ (reference sequence). Between the trimmed V and J ends, which lost 5 bases and 1 base, there was a span of 12 bases. The CDR3 bases are TGTGCCAGCAGCCCAATTGACAGGGCCAAAAACATTCAGTACTTC. It encodes CASSPIDRAKNIQYF.

CDR3 sequence (DNA): TGCAGTGCTAACCCGGATGGCTACACCTTC. It encodes CSANPDGYTF. The rearrangement joins TRBV20-1 to TRBJ1-2; no definite D call. The V and J ends lost 4 bases and 6 bases respectively, with 6 bases between them. The CDR3 length is 10 residues. The germline V gene encodes CDR1 DFQATT and CDR2 SNEGSKA (reference sequence).

The genes are TRBV7-6 and TRBJ2-5; D ambiguous. This CDR3 region has 13 residues. Germline V CDR1 and CDR2: SGHVS, FNYEAQ. Trimming took off 6 bases at V and 1 base at J, with 9 bases between the two ends. CDR3 region: CASSAVVQETQYF. Here the CDR3 DNA reads TGTGCCAGCAGTGCTGTAGTCCAAGAGACCCAGTACTTC.

The chain recombines TRBV25-1 with TRBJ1-1; D possibly corresponds to TRBD1 (5 bases). Trimming removed 1 base at V and 1 base at J, with 13 bases between. The germline V gene encodes CDR1 MGHDK and CDR2 SYGVNS. This CDR3 comprises 16 residues. This chain's CDR3 is CASSEWGVSENTEAFF. The DNA for the CDR3 is TGTGCCAGCAGTGAATGGGGGGTATCGGAGAACACTGAAGCTTTCTTT.

The V gene is TRBV4-2, the J gene TRBJ2-3; 12 bases map to TRBD2. The germline gives CDR1 LGHNA, CDR2 YNFKEQ. CDR3 size: 14 residues. V trimming: 3 bases; J trimming: 5 bases; junction bases outside the gene matches: 0. This chain's CDR3 is CASSQTSGGDTQYF. In DNA, the CDR3 is TGTGCCAGCAGCCAGACTAGCGGGGGAGATACGCAGTATTTT.

To note about this clone: Other nucleotide sequences in the sample specify the same CDR3. This chain connects TRBV6-5 to TRBJ2-3; D not certain. This CDR3 region has 13 residues. From germline, CDR1 is MNHEY and CDR2 SVGAGI. The ends were cut back, 8 bases at V and 1 base at J, with 10 bases in the middle. DNA for the CDR3: TGTGCCAGCCGCCCCGCGGGCACAGATACGCAGTATTTT. Encoded protein: CASRPAGTDTQYF.

V and J are TRBV11-2 and TRBJ2-3, with 11 bases aligning to TRBD2. Germline V CDR1 and CDR2: SGHAT, FQNNGV. CDR3 length equals 16 residues. The ends lost 1 base at V and 4 bases at J; junction bases unmatched: 4. CDR3: CASSLGILAGADTQYF. The CDR3 nucleotides are TGTGCCAGCAGCTTAGGTATACTAGCGGGAGCAGATACGCAGTATTTT. The whole variable domain, filled in from reference TRBV11-2 and TRBJ2-3, reads EAGVAQSPRYKIIEKRQSVAFWCNPISGHATLYWYQQILGQGPKLLIQFQNNGVVDDSQLPKDRFSAERLKGVDSTLKIQPAKLEDSAVYLCASSLGILAGADTQYFGPGTRLTVL.

The V and J genes are TRBV11-2 and TRBJ1-1; 8 positions agree with TRBD1. CDR3 length: 14 residues. Germline values: CDR1 SGHAT, CDR2 FQNNGV. The V gene end was trimmed by 5 bases and the J gene end by 3 bases; junction bases not matched to a gene: 5. CDR3 DNA sequence: TGTGCCAGCAGCGTCGACAGGGGCCACACTGAAGCTTTCTTT. This encodes CASSVDRGHTEAFF.

This CDR3 is CASSATSGRVTDTQYF. As DNA, the CDR3 is TGCGCCAGCAGCGCAACTAGCGGGAGGGTGACAGATACGCAGTATTTT. The chain combines TRBV5-1 with TRBJ2-3, with 13 bases matching TRBD2. The ends lost 4 bases at V and 3 bases at J; junction bases unmatched: 5. From germline, CDR1 is SGHRS and CDR2 YFSETQ. The CDR3 consists of 16 residues.

The V call is TRBV5-4, the J call TRBJ1-2; D call uncertain. CDR1 and CDR2 (germline): SGHNT, YYREEE (reference sequence). Deletions cut 5 bases from V and 1 base from J, with 18 bases between. This CDR3 spans 16 amino acids. The CDR3 protein is CASRPSGARLNYGYTF. In nucleotides, the CDR3 is TGTGCCAGCAGACCCTCGGGAGCGCGCCTTAACTATGGCTACACCTTC.

V gene TRBV6-6 combines with J gene TRBJ2-7; 7 bases are a match to TRBD1. Germline assignment: CDR1 MNHNY and CDR2 SVGAGI (reference sequence). The J segment lost 1 base and the V segment lost 5 bases, leaving 8 bases of the junction unmatched. This CDR3 is built from 15 residues. The CDR3 is CASSKTRQGSYEQYF. The CDR3 DNA reads as TGTGCCAGCAGTAAGACCCGACAGGGTTCCTACGAGCAGTACTTC.

This chain links TRBV28 with TRBJ2-5; tentatively, D is TRBD1 (6 bases). Germline-derived CDR1 and CDR2 are MDHEN and SYDVKM. Trimming removed 5 bases from V and 4 bases from J, with 14 bases in between. CDR3 length: 14 residues. CDR3 sequence (DNA): TGTGCCAGCAGTACCAGGGGTAGAAGAGAGACCCAGTACTTC. This gives the protein CASSTRGRRETQYF.

The chain combines TRBV7-9 with TRBJ2-7; D unresolved. Trimming removed 1 base from V and 9 bases from J, with 13 bases in between. The CDR3 length is 13 residues. Germline V gives CDR1 SEHNR, CDR2 FQNEAQ (reference sequence). Here the CDR3 reads CASSLDETLGQYF. The DNA for the CDR3 is TGTGCCAGCAGCTTAGACGAGACATTGGGGCAGTACTTC.

V and J are TRBV6-1 and TRBJ2-7, with 8 bases matching TRBD1. The junction had 8 bases not matched to a gene; V was cut back by 5 bases and J by 2 bases. Germline assignment: CDR1 MNHNS and CDR2 SASEGT. The CDR3 sequence is 15 residues long. CDR3 in amino acids: CASSPGGAQTYEQYF. The CDR3 coding sequence is TGTGCCAGCAGTCCAGGGGGCGCACAAACCTACGAGCAGTACTTC.

V usage is TRBV11-3 and J usage is TRBJ2-1; 16 bases are a match to TRBD2. CDR1 and CDR2 from the germline V gene are SGHNT and YENEEA. V dropped 4 bases and J dropped 7; count of bases not matched to a gene: 7. This CDR3 is 17 amino acids long. CDR3: CASSWGLAGGPGNEQFF. CDR3 coding DNA: TGTGCCAGCAGCTGGGGACTAGCGGGAGGGCCAGGGAATGAGCAGTTCTTC.

The genes are TRBV19 and TRBJ2-2; 7 bases align to TRBD2. Germline V gene data show CDR1 as LNHDA and CDR2 as SQIVND (reference sequence). The V and J ends lost 9 bases and 3 bases, in that order; junction bases with no gene match: 10. CDR3 length: 15 amino acids. CDR3 coding DNA: TGTGCCAGCAAGGAGGGAGGGCTTTACACCGGGGAGCTGTTTTTT. This encodes CASKEGGLYTGELFF.

This chain joins TRBV4-2 and TRBJ2-2, with 7 bases identical to TRBD1. The CDR3 loop spans 16 amino acids. Germline V gives CDR1 LGHNA, CDR2 YNFKEQ. The V segment lost 0 bases and the J segment 3 bases; nucleotides outside the gene matches: 4. The CDR3 reads CASSQDLQGYTGELFF. For the CDR3, the DNA is TGTGCCAGCAGCCAAGATCTACAGGGGTACACCGGGGAGCTGTTTTTT.

The chain joins TRBV5-1 to TRBJ2-5; 7 bases are shared with TRBD1. Germline CDR1 and CDR2: SGHRS and YFSETQ. V was clipped by 4 bases and J by 4 bases; unmatched bases: 4. This CDR3 comprises 13 residues. CDR3 bases: TGCGCCAGCAGCCCGGCAGGGGGAGAGACCCAGTACTTC. This gives the protein CASSPAGGETQYF.

The chain couples TRBV27 to TRBJ1-5, with 9 positions matching TRBD1. This CDR3 comprises 15 residues. The junction had 4 bases not matched to a gene; V was cut back by 4 bases and J by 3 bases. In germline, CDR1 is MNHEY, CDR2 SMNVEV (reference sequence). CDR3 loop: CASSSQGAFNQPQHF. The CDR3 nucleotides read TGTGCCAGCAGTTCACAGGGGGCATTCAATCAGCCCCAGCATTTT.

The chain has TRBV21-1 and TRBJ1-2; the table gives TRBD1 as D, unverified against the DNA. TRBV21-1 is reported as a pseudogene. The CDR3 totals 20 residues. The CDR3 sequence is CASSKGDIRDRGRLGYGYTF. For the CDR3, the DNA is TGTGCCAGCAGCAAAGGGGATATCCGGGACAGGGGGCGCCTGGGCTATGGCTACACCTTC.

The chain recombines TRBV6-1 with TRBJ1-2; D possibly corresponds to TRBD1 (5 bases). There are 16 residues in the CDR3. The V gene's germline CDR1 is MNHNS and CDR2 SASEGT. Trimming stripped 3 bases from V and 5 bases from J, with 19 bases between. CDR3 sequence reads: CASSDRGTRDGYGYTF. CDR3 coding DNA: TGTGCCAGCAGTGATCGCGGGACCAGGGATGGGTATGGCTACACCTTC.

The V and J genes are TRBV19 and TRBJ2-5; 11 nucleotides match TRBD1. Judging by the DNA end, TRBJ2-7 fits better; the J call may be wrong. The CDR3 loop spans 15 amino acids. Germline lookup yields CDR1 LNHDA and CDR2 SQIVND (reference sequence). The CDR3 reads CASSSRDRGSYEQYF. The CDR3 DNA reads as TGTGCCAGTAGTAGCCGGGACAGGGGGTCCTACGAGCAGTACTTC.